Sequencing of this TCR beta chain was carried out in a study of blood T cell repertoires in COVID-19. Study summary: Nucleic acid was either cDNA or gDNA, and it came from T cells, B-cell-depleted T cells, or PBMCs.

The CDR3 length is 19 residues. J lost 7 bases, V lost 2 bases, and 22 bases had no gene match. Germline-derived CDR1 and CDR2 are SGHRS and YFSETQ. In the authors' methods: Researchers report that nucleated cell counts were estimated from reference gene primer amplification. Sequencing was performed with immunoSEQ multiplex PCR; in TCRdb, only in-frame clones are kept and a portion is missing. That table supplies the V and J calls and clone size; D and trimming were determined from the DNA. The data contain about 160,000 clones, over 65% of them singletons. The source is a woman between 50 and 59 years old who had recovered from COVID-19. The V call is TRBV5-1, the J call TRBJ1-2, with 8 bases that match TRBD1. The specimen sequenced was PBMCs or T cells enriched from blood (not recorded which). This CDR3 is CASSLPPRGPEGLARGYTF. The CDR3 nucleotides read TGCGCCAGCAGCTTACCCCCCAGGGGGCCTGAAGGCCTCGCCCGTGGCTACACCTTC.